This T cell receptor (beta chain) was found in a study of blood T cell repertoires in COVID-19. Overall study: PBMCs, B-cell-depleted T cells, or T cells were the source of the cDNA or gDNA that made up the material.

V was cut by 5 bases and J by 0 bases, with 24 bases left in between. CDR1 is SGHNT, CDR2 YENEEA, per germline. The CDR3 extends over 19 amino acids. In the original analysis: For nucleated cells, counts were estimated from reference gene primer amplification. TCRdb keeps only in-frame clones here, not all; method: immunoSEQ multiplex PCR. V and J calls and clone size are those listed in that table; D and trimming were worked out from the DNA. There are just under 150,000 clones in the sample; about nine tenths occur only once, and approximately 35% lies in the top ten. The genes are TRBV11-3 and TRBJ2-3, with a tentative D call TRBD1 (5 bases). Sample: peripheral blood. This clonotype originated in a man aged 45 to 65 who had recovered from COVID-19. CDR3 loop: CASSLGLAVTSTSTDTQYF. The CDR3 bases are TGTGCCAGCAGCCTGGGGCTGGCTGTTACTTCAACTAGCACAGATACGCAGTATTTT.